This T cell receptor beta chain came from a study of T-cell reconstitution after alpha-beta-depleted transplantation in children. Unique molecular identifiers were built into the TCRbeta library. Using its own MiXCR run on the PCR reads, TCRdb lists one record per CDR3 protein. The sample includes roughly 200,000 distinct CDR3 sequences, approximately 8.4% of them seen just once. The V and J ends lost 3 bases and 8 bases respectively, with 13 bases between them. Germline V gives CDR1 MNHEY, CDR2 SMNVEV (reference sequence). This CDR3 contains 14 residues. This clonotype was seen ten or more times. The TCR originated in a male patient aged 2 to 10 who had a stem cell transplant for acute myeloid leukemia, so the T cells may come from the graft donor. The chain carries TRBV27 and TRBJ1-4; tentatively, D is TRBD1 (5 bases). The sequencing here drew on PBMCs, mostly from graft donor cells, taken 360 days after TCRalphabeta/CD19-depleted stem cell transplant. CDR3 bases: TGTGCCAGCAGTTTTGGAGGGAGGGGAGAAAAACTGTTTTTT. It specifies CASSFGGRGEKLFF. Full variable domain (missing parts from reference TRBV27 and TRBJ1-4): EAQVTQNPRYLITVTGKKLTVTCSQNMNHEYMSWYRQDPGLGLRQIYYSMNVEVTDKGDVPEGYKVSRKEKRNFPLILESPSPNQTSLYFCASSFGGRGEKLFFGSGTQLSVL.